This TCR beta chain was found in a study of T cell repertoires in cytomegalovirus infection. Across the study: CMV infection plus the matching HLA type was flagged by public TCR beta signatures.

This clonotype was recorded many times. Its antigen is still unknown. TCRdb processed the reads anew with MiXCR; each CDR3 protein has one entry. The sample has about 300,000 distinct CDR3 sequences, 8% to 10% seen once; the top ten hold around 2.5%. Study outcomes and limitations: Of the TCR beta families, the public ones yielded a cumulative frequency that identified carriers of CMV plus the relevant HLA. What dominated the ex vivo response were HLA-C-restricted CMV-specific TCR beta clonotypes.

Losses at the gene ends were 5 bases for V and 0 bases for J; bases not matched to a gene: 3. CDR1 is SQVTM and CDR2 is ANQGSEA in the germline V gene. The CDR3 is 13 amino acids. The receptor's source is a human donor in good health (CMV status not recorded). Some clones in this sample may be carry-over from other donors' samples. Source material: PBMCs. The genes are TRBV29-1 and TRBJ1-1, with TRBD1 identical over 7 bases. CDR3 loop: CSVPGQLNTEAFF. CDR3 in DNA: TGCAGCGTTCCGGGACAGCTGAACACTGAAGCTTTCTTT.